A single sample gave rise to the 8 T cell receptor beta chains below, sequenced in a study of spatial heterogeneity in lung cancer. Indicated time point: blood at routine non-recurrence follow-up after resection. One entry per CDR3 protein results from TCRdb running MiXCR on the 5' RACE reads. The data hold 85,000 to 100,000 distinct CDR3 sequences, with approximately 19% observed a single time. The input for sequencing was PBMCs, taken at follow-up. The receptors were sampled from a male donor with early-stage non-small cell lung cancer.

This clonotype was seen at least ten times. The J gene is TRBJ1-4, the V gene TRBV27, with 7 bases fitting TRBD1. V lost 5 bases and J lost 8; bases outside the gene matches: 11. The CDR3 has 15 amino acids. From germline, CDR1 is MNHEY and CDR2 SMNVEV (reference sequence). CDR3 region: CASSIRRQGGEKLFF. CDR3 DNA: TGTGCCAGCAGTATAAGAAGACAGGGTGGGGAAAAACTGTTTTTT.

The chain uses TRBV24-1 and TRBJ2-1; D may match TRBD1 or TRBD2 (6 bases each). The CDR3 extends over 16 amino acids. Germline-derived CDR1 and CDR2 are KGHDR and SFDVKD. V lost 1 base and J 3 bases, leaving 12 bases between the germline ends. CDR3 in amino acids: CATSDFRGESYNEQFF. The DNA of the CDR3 is TGTGCCACCAGTGATTTTAGGGGGGAGAGCTACAATGAGCAGTTCTTC.

This clonotype has more than one count but fewer than ten. V usage is TRBV12-3 or TRBV12-4 and J usage is TRBJ2-1; the match to TRBD1 covers 11 bases. J lost 8 bases, V lost 6 bases, and 9 bases had no gene match. The CDR3 length is 15 residues. The chain's CDR3 is CASRLDRGRADEQFF. CDR3 nucleotides: TGTGCCAGCAGATTGGACAGGGGGCGCGCCGATGAGCAGTTCTTC.

In its sample, this clonotype is medium-sized (0.01 to 0.1%). The J gene is TRBJ1-4, the V gene TRBV6-5; unclear D gene. Per germline, CDR1 MNHEY and CDR2 SVGAGI. Trimming removed 6 bases at V and 8 bases at J, with 13 bases between. The CDR3 is made up of 13 amino acids. CDR3 region: CASSPELREKLFF. The CDR3 nucleotides read TGTGCCAGCAGCCCGGAATTGAGGGAAAAACTGTTTTTT.

This clonotype was picked up many times. The V call is TRBV7-9, the J call TRBJ2-1; D remains ambiguous. The V end lost 5 bases, the J end lost 4 bases, and 9 bases lay between the germline ends. This CDR3 comprises 13 residues. Germline CDR1 and CDR2: SEHNR and FQNEAQ (reference sequence). CDR3 in amino acids: CASSQALYNEQFF. The CDR3 bases are TGTGCCAGCAGCCAAGCACTATACAATGAGCAGTTCTTC.

The sample holds many counts of this clonotype. The rearrangement links TRBV9 to TRBJ2-2; D may be TRBD1 or TRBD2 (5 bases each). The germline V gene encodes CDR1 SGDLS and CDR2 YYNGEE. This CDR3 has 14 amino acids. Trimming took off 3 bases at V and 5 bases at J, with 11 bases between the two ends. The CDR3 reads CASSGGTRTGELFF. Written as DNA, the CDR3 is TGTGCCAGCAGCGGTGGGACCCGGACCGGGGAGCTGTTTTTT. The full variable domain, its missing parts supplied by reference TRBV9 and TRBJ2-2, is DSGVTQTPKHLITATGQRVTLRCSPRSGDLSVYWYQQSLDQGLQFLIQYYNGEERAKGNILERFSAQQFPDLHSELNLSSLELGDSALYFCASSGGTRTGELFFGEGSRLTVL.

This clonotype was recorded a few times. The CDR3 nucleotides read TGTGCCAGCACCTCCGGCCAGGGTGGGGAGCTGTTTTTT. This gives the protein CASTSGQGGELFF. This rearrangement joins TRBV3-1 to TRBJ2-2; weak D call: TRBD1 (5 bases). V gave up 7 bases and J gave up 8 bases, with 14 bases separating them. The germline gives CDR1 LGHDT, CDR2 YNNKEL (reference sequence). The CDR3 spans 13 residues.

Of note for this clonotype: This sequence may be a read error, since a much larger clone differs from it by one base. This chain joins TRBV28 and TRBJ2-5; D could derive from TRBD1 or TRBD2 (5 bases each). In germline, CDR1 is MDHEN, CDR2 SYDVKM. V lost 8 bases, J lost 7 bases, and 17 bases lay in between. The CDR3 covers 13 residues. CDR3 bases: TGTGCCAGCGGCCCAGGGACGTCGGGGACCCAGTACTTC. Its translation is CASGPGTSGTQYF.